Below are 11 T cell receptor beta chains sequenced from a single sample in a study of glioma-infiltrating T cells (TCRdb year 2016). Sequencer: Illumina MiSeq. TCR alpha and beta CDR3 regions were amplified with the iRepertoire nested amplicon-rescue multiplex PCR (arm-PCR) platform from RNA. Clones were called with MiXCR by TCRdb after fastp trimmed the public reads at Q25, and only in-frame beta chains were retained. Identical CDR3 protein sequences are pooled into one entry, listed with their most common genes and DNA. The sample includes approximately 110,000 distinct CDR3 sequences, with approximately 25% observed a single time. Together, the top ten hold approximately 14% of the sample. Sequencing was carried out using glioma tissue, nonneoplastic brain tissue, or PBMCs (not recorded which). The origin of the receptors is a human donor with low-grade glioma or glioblastoma, undergoing nonglioma brain surgery, or in good health (not recorded which).

Regarding this clonotype: Since no conserved phenylalanine or tryptophan closes the CDR3, a read error is the likely cause. The gene calls are TRBV12-3 or TRBV12-4 and TRBJ1-2; a possible D gene is TRBD1 (5 bases). The CDR3 sequence is 15 residues long. V was clipped by 0 bases and J by 4 bases, with 12 bases between them. The chain's CDR3 is CASSLASGTAYGYTL. As DNA, the CDR3 is TGTGCCAGCAGTTTAGCGTCTGGGACGGCCTATGGCTACACCCTC.

Of note for this clonotype: The junction and the germline gene differ at one end; a read error may be behind it. The chain combines TRBV6-4 with TRBJ2-3, with 7 bases fitting TRBD1. This CDR3 comprises 15 residues. Germline V gives CDR1 MRHNA, CDR2 SNTAGT. CDR3: CAGSYWDRMTDTQYF. CDR3 coding DNA: TGTGCCGGCAGCTACTGGGACAGAATGACAGATACGCAGTATTTT.

This clonotype was counted at least ten times. The CDR3 here is CASSQQRMNTEAFF. The CDR3 DNA sequence: TGCGCCAGCAGTCAACAGCGAATGAACACTGAAGCTTTCTTT. V is TRBV5-1 and J is TRBJ1-1, with D unclear. Looked up from germline, CDR1 is SGHRS and CDR2 is YFSETQ. The CDR3 length is 14 residues. V dropped 5 bases and J dropped 0 bases, with 11 bases sitting between them.

The chain joins TRBV10-3 to TRBJ2-7, with 12 bases fitting TRBD2. Germline V CDR1 and CDR2: ENHRY, SYGVKD. V lost 5 bases, J lost 0 bases, and 5 bases stayed unmatched. The CDR3 is made up of 16 amino acids. This CDR3 reads CAISWTSGTPSYEQYF. CDR3 DNA: TGTGCCATCAGTTGGACTAGCGGGACTCCCTCCTACGAGCAGTACTTC.

This clonotype has more than one count but fewer than ten. Compared with germline, one end of the junction differs, possibly owing to a read error. This chain uses TRBV4-2 with TRBJ2-7; D is perhaps TRBD2 (5 bases). This CDR3 is 18 amino acids long. Germline V gene sequence: CDR1 LGHNA, CDR2 YNFKEQ. The CDR3 sequence is CASSQALAEGVSSDEQYF. The CDR3 DNA reads as TGTGCCAGCAGCCAAGCGTTGGCAGAGGGAGTCTCCTCCGACGAGCAGTACTTC.

The table lists this clonotype with many counts. V and J are TRBV6-1 and TRBJ2-3; tentatively, D is TRBD1 (6 bases). Trimming removed 5 bases from V and 1 base from J, with 13 bases in between. Germline CDR1 MNHNS, CDR2 SASEGT. The CDR3 has 15 amino acids. The CDR3 DNA reads TGTGCCAGCAGTAAGACCGGGACACGCACAGATACGCAGTATTTT. Amino acid sequence: CASSKTGTRTDTQYF.

Turning to this clonotype: A much more abundant neighbour one base away suggests this may be a read error. The genes are TRBV24-1 and TRBJ2-1; tentative D call: TRBD1 (6 bases). CDR1 and CDR2 (germline): KGHDR, SFDVKD. The germline V and J ends were trimmed by 5 bases and 8 bases, with 12 bases remaining between them. CDR3 size: 13 residues. The CDR3 loop is CATSGYRAYEQFF. The CDR3 DNA is TGTGCCACCAGTGGTTACAGGGCGTATGAGCAGTTCTTC.

This clonotype was seen at least ten times. A much larger clone differs from this one at a single base, so this may be a read error. The V gene is TRBV2, the J gene TRBJ1-1, with D hard to call. V was clipped by 11 bases and J by 0 bases, with 16 bases between them. The CDR3 contains 14 residues. Per germline, CDR1 SNHLY and CDR2 FYNNEI. The CDR3: CAGTGSYLNTEAFF. As DNA, the CDR3 is TGTGCCGGCACGGGCTCATACTTGAACACTGAAGCTTTCTTT.

Concerning this clonotype itself: A read error may explain this, as a much larger clone is one base away. The V call is TRBV20-1, the J call TRBJ1-5; D is uncertain. The germline V gene has CDR1 DFQATT and CDR2 SNEGSKA (reference sequence). The CDR3 is made up of 15 amino acids. CDR3 DNA: TGCAGTTCTAGAGATCCCAGCAGGCGCAATCAGCCCCAGCATTTT. Its translation is CSSRDPSRRNQPQHF.

This clonotype was seen more than once but under ten times. This sequence may be a read error, since a much larger clone differs from it by one base. V usage is TRBV7-2 and J usage is TRBJ2-5; no clear D. Germline CDR1 reads SGHTA; CDR2 reads FQGNSA. V dropped 8 bases and J dropped 4 bases, with 14 bases sitting between them. The CDR3 runs 13 residues. The CDR3: CASRPETGETQYF. CDR3 sequence (DNA): TGTGCCAGCCGCCCCGAGACCGGAGAGACCCAGTACTTC.

The rearrangement joins TRBV7-2 to TRBJ2-6, with D uncertain. V dropped 11 bases and J dropped 4 bases, with 12 bases sitting between them. The CDR3 is 13 amino acids. Germline assignment: CDR1 SGHTA and CDR2 FQGNSA. The CDR3 loop reads CAGCTGGANVLTF. The CDR3 DNA follows: TGTGCCGGCTGCACTGGAGGGGCCAACGTCCTGACTTTC.